This T cell receptor beta chain emerged from a study of shared clonotypes between healthy human individuals. Notes on the study in general: There were few donors, and this limited the genetic and exposure-history diversity represented.

Details on this clone: The antigen remains undetermined.

V was shortened by 2 bases and J by 4 bases, with 9 bases between the two germline ends. The CDR3 totals 13 residues. Per the germline V gene, CDR1 is SNHLY and CDR2 is FYNNEI. The repertoire was sequenced with immunoSEQ multiplex PCR; TCRdb's copy has only in-frame clones and lacks some. The sample includes over 2 million clones, roughly 94% of them seen just once. The clonotype originates from a man aged 18 to 29 in good health. The source material was naive CD4+ T cells sorted from blood. Documented subset: CD45RA+ positively selected. The chain has TRBV2 and TRBJ2-7; D remains ambiguous. The CDR3 sequence is CASSEWARYEQYF. The CDR3 nucleotides are TGTGCCAGCAGTGAATGGGCCCGGTACGAGCAGTACTTC.